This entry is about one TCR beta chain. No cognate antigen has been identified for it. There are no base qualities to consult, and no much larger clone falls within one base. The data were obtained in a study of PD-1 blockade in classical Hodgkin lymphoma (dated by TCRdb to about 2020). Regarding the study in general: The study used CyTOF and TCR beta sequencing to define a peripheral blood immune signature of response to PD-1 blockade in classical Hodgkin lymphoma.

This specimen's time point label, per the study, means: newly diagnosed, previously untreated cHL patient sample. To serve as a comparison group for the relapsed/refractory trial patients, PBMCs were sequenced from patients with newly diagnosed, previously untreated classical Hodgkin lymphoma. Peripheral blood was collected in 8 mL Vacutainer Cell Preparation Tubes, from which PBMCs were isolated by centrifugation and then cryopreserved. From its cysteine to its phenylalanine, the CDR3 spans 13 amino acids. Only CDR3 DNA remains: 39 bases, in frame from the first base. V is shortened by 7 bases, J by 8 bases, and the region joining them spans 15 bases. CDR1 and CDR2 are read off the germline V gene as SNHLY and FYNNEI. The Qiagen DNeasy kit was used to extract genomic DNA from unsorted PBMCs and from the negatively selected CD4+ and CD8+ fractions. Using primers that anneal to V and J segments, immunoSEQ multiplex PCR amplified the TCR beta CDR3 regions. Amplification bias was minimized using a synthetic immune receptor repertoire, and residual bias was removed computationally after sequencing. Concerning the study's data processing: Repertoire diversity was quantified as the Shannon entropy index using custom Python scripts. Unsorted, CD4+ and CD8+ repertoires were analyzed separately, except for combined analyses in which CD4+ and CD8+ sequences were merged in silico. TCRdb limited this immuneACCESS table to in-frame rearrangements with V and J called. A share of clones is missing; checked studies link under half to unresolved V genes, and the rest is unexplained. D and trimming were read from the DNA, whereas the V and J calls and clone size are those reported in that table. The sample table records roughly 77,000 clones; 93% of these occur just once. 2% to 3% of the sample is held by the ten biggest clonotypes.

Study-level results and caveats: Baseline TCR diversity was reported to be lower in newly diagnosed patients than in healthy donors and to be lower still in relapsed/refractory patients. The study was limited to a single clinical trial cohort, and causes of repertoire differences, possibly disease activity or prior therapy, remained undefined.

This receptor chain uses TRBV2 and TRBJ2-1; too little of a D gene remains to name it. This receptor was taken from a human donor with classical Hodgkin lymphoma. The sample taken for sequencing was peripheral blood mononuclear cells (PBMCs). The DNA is TGTGCCAGCATGAAGTTTAGTGGTGATGAGCAGTTCTTC. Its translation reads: CASMKFSGDEQFF.